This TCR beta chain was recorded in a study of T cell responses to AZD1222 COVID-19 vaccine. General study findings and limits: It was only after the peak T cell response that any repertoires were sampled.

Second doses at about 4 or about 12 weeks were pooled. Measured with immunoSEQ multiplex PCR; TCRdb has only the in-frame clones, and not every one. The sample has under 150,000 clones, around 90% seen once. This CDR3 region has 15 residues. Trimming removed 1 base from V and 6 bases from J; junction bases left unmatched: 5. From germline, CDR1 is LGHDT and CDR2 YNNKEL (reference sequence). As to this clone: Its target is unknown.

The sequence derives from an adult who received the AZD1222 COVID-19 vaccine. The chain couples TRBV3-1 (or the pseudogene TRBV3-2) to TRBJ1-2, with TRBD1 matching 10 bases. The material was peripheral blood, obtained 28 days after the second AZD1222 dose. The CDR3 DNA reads TGTGCCAGCAGCCAAGTGCCGACAGGGGGCCATGGCTACACCTTC. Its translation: CASSQVPTGGHGYTF.